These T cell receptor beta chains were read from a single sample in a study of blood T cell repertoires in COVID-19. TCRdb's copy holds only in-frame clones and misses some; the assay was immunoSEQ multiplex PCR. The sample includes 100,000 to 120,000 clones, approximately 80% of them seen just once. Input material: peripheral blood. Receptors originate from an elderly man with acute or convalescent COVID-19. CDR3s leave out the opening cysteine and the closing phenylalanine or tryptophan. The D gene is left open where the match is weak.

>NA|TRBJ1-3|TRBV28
ASSFGQSGNTIY
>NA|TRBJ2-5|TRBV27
ASGTLQETQY
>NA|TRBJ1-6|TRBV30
AWRGRGYNSPLH
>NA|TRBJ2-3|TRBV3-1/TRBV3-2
ASSHRPGGTDTQY
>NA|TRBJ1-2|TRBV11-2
ASSLDLYYGYT
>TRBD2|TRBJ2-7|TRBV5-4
ASSLPGAGGSHEQY
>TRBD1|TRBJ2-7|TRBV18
ASSRNRDRIPYEQY
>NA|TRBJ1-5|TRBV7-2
ASSLSAGLNQPQH
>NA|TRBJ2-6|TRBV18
ASSPSSGANVLT
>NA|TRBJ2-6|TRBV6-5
ASSRDFSGANVLT
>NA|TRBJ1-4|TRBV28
ASSTNRVATNEKLF
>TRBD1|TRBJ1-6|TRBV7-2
ASSLALGQGYNSPLH
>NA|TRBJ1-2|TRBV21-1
ASSKAGGTPWGYT
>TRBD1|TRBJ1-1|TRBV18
ASSLGQGNTEAF
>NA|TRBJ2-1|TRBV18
ASSPGSPYNEQF
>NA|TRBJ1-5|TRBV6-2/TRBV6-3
ASSLRVYSNQPQH
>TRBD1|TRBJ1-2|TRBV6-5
ASNSMDRVYGYT
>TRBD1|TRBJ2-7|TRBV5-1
ASSLADRVEQY
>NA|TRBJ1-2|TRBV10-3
AITGGTYYGYT
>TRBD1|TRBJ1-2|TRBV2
ASRTPRDRKTNYGYT